What follows are 11 T cell receptor beta chains derived from one specimen sequenced in a study of T-cell reconstitution after alpha-beta-depleted transplantation in children. The TCRbeta library was prepared with unique molecular identifiers. Each CDR3 protein gets one entry after TCRdb re-called the PCR reads with MiXCR. This table holds about 250,000 distinct CDR3 sequences, about 24% found once. Sample: PBMCs, mostly from graft donor cells, taken 360 days after TCRalphabeta/CD19-depleted stem cell transplant. The receptors shown here come from a female patient between 2 and 15 years old who had a stem cell transplant for congenital amegakaryocytic thrombocytopenia, so the T cells may come from the graft donor.

This clonotype was seen only a few times. The chain employs TRBV4-1 and TRBJ2-1; 7 nucleotides agree with TRBD1. The J segment lost 3 bases and the V segment lost 2 bases, leaving 1 base of the junction unmatched. CDR3 size: 14 residues. Germline lookup yields CDR1 MGHRA and CDR2 YSYEKL. The CDR3 protein is CASSQNRGYNEQFF. CDR3 bases: TGCGCCAGCAGCCAAAACAGGGGCTACAATGAGCAGTTCTTC.

This rearrangement joins TRBV29-1 to TRBJ2-7, with a tentative D call TRBD1 (5 bases). Trimming stripped 4 bases from V and 2 bases from J, with 12 bases between. The CDR3 is made up of 13 amino acids. In germline, CDR1 is SQVTM, CDR2 ANQGSEA. The CDR3 nucleotides are TGCAGCGTTGCTAGGGGCACCCCCTACGAGCAGTACTTC. Its protein is CSVARGTPYEQYF.

V and J are TRBV5-1 and TRBJ1-2; the match to TRBD1 covers 7 bases. Germline CDR1 SGHRS, CDR2 YFSETQ. CDR3 size: 17 residues. J gave up 7 bases and V 5 bases, and 20 bases lay outside the gene matches. The CDR3 sequence is CASSPQAGTAVRSGYTF. CDR3 nucleotides: TGCGCCAGCAGTCCCCAGGCCGGGACAGCCGTCCGGAGTGGCTACACCTTC. Full variable domain (rest looked up from reference TRBV5-1 and TRBJ1-2): KAGVTQTPRYLIKTRGQQVTLSCSPISGHRSVSWYQQTPGQGLQFLFEYFSETQRNKGNFPGRFSGRQFSNSRSEMNVSTLELGDSALYLCASSPQAGTAVRSGYTFGSGTRLTVV.

The table lists this clonotype with a few counts. The chain carries TRBV20-1 and TRBJ2-1; 12 bases map to TRBD1. The CDR3 is 15 amino acids. The J segment lost 5 bases and the V segment lost 3 bases, leaving 5 bases of the junction unmatched. From germline, CDR1 is DFQATT and CDR2 SNEGSKA (reference sequence). The CDR3 protein is CSASKRDRGHNEQFF. Written as DNA, the CDR3 is TGCAGTGCTAGTAAGAGGGACAGGGGGCACAATGAGCAGTTCTTC.

The chain employs TRBV29-1 and TRBJ2-7, with D perhaps matching TRBD2 (5 bases). This CDR3 region has 11 residues. Germline CDR1 is SQVTM and CDR2 is ANQGSEA. Between the trimmed V and J ends, which lost 5 bases and 3 bases, there was a span of 8 bases. DNA of the CDR3: TGCAGCGTTTCGAGGGACTACGAGCAGTACTTC. Its protein product is CSVSRDYEQYF.

This clonotype was detected only a few times. The rearrangement links TRBV12-3 or TRBV12-4 to TRBJ1-5; TRBD1 agrees at 7 bases. There are 16 residues in the CDR3. Losses at the gene ends were 6 bases for V and 0 bases for J; bases not matched to a gene: 8. The CDR3 spells CASRRGQKDSNQPQHF. The CDR3 DNA reads as TGTGCCAGCAGGAGGGGACAGAAGGATAGCAATCAGCCCCAGCATTTT.

The chain employs TRBV5-4 and TRBJ2-7; 12 nucleotides align to TRBD1. The CDR3 runs to 15 residues. The trim removed 3 bases at V and 3 bases at J, leaving 4 bases unmatched. Looked up from germline, CDR1 is SGHNT and CDR2 is YYREEE (reference sequence). In nucleotides, the CDR3 is TGTGCCAGCAGCTACGGGACAGGGGGCTTCTACGAGCAGTACTTC. Protein: CASSYGTGGFYEQYF.

A note on this clonotype: A much bigger clone sits one base away, suggesting this may be a read error. The CDR3 DNA follows: TGTGCCAGCAGTTCCTCGGTAGCGAACACTGAAGCTTTCTTT. This translates into CASSSSVANTEAFF. This chain uses TRBV12-3 or TRBV12-4 with TRBJ1-1; D uncertain. Trimming removed 4 bases from V and 1 base from J, with 10 bases in between. The CDR3 is 14 amino acids.

This clonotype was picked up many times. The chain carries TRBV12-3 or TRBV12-4 and TRBJ2-7; D is unresolved. The CDR3 has 12 amino acids. V lost 4 bases and J lost 2, with 6 bases in between. The CDR3 spells CASSSGAYEQYF. The CDR3 bases are TGTGCCAGCAGTTCCGGCGCCTACGAGCAGTACTTC.

There are a few counts of this clonotype. V usage is TRBV5-6 and J usage is TRBJ2-5; D possibly corresponds to TRBD1 (5 bases). The germline gives CDR1 SGHDT, CDR2 YYEEEE. V lost 0 bases and J lost 5, with 8 bases in between. This CDR3 spans 13 amino acids. CDR3 bases: TGTGCCAGCAGCTTGGCACCAGGGGAGACCCAGTACTTC. Amino acid sequence: CASSLAPGETQYF.

The rearrangement joins TRBV20-1 to TRBJ2-1, with 9 bases that match TRBD1. The CDR3 has 16 amino acids. Germline trimming cut 0 bases from V and 3 bases from J; bases unmatched to any gene: 6. From germline, CDR1 is DFQATT and CDR2 SNEGSKA (reference sequence). Here the CDR3 DNA reads TGCAGTGCTAGAGATCGTCTGACAGGGGGCTACAATGAGCAGTTCTTC. Its translation: CSARDRLTGGYNEQFF.